This T cell receptor beta chain originates from a study of T cell responses to AZD1222 COVID-19 vaccine. Broader study findings: Nearly half of unique spike-specific TCRs reportedly avoided B.1.351 and B.1.1.7 mutated regions.

V lost 4 bases to trimming and J lost 0 bases; unmatched junction nucleotides: 15. Germline V gives CDR1 SGHRS, CDR2 YFSETQ. The CDR3 covers 19 residues. Here immunoSEQ multiplex PCR was the method, and the copy in TCRdb shows in-frame clones only, minus some. The data hold about 140,000 clones, with roughly 91% observed a single time. Note on this clone: The antigen remains unidentified.

The receptor's source is an adult who received the AZD1222 COVID-19 vaccine. The rearrangement links TRBV5-1 to TRBJ2-5; TRBD2 matches 10 bases. Sequencing used peripheral blood, obtained 28 days after the second AZD1222 dose. CDR3 sequence (DNA): TGCGCCAGCAGCCGGACTCTAGCGGGGGTAAGCGTGTACCAAGAGACCCAGTACTTC. It specifies CASSRTLAGVSVYQETQYF.